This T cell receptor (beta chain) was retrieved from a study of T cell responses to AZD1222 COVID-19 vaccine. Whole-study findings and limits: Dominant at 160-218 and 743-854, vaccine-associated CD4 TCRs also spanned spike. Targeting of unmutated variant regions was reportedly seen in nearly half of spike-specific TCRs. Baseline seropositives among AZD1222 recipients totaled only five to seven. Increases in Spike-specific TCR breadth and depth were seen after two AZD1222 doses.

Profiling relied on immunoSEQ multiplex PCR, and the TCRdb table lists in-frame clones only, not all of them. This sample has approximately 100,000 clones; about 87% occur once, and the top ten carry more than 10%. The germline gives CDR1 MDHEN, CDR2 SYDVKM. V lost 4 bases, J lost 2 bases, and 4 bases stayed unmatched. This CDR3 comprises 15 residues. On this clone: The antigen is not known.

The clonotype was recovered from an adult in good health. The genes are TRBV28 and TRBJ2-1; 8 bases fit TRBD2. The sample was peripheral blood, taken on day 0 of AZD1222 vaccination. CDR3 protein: CASSSSGLAYNEQFF. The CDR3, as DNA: TGTGCCAGCAGTTCGTCGGGACTAGCCTACAATGAGCAGTTCTTC.